This T cell receptor beta chain appears in the sequencing data of a study of T cell responses to AZD1222 COVID-19 vaccine. Germline CDR1 SGHTS, CDR2 YDEGEE. J gave up 3 bases and V 4 bases, and 6 bases lay outside the gene matches. This CDR3 spans 14 amino acids. Only in-frame clones appear in the TCRdb table, and some are missing; sequencing was by immunoSEQ multiplex PCR. This table has approximately 100,000 clones, 85% to 90% appearing once. The sample was peripheral blood, taken on day 0 of AZD1222 vaccination. The chain is built from TRBV5-8 and TRBJ2-5; 7 positions match TRBD1. The source of this sequence is an adult in good health. The CDR3 region is CASSTTGTKETQYF. CDR3 DNA: TGTGCCAGCAGCACGACAGGGACAAAAGAGACCCAGTACTTC.